This TCR beta chain was obtained from a study of beta chain features in type 1 diabetes (dated by TCRdb to the late 2010s). Regarding the research as a whole: Patients and healthy donors did not differ in mean age, gender distribution, total cell number or subset yield. A total of approximately 100 million sorted cells were examined across all samples, and the number of cells per subset was strongly correlated with RNA yield. The study compared the TCRB repertoires of sorted circulating CD4+ T cell subsets in recently diagnosed type 1 diabetes patients with those in matched healthy donors. Whereas all 30 or so donors provided naive and central memory subsets, regulatory and stem cell-like memory subsets were isolated from just 8 patients and roughly 8 healthy donors.

Each donor gave one peripheral blood draw, about 110 mL on average, collected into heparinised tubes. Naive, central memory, regulatory and stem cell-like memory CD4+ T cells were sorted on a BD FACSAria II using a panel including CD45RO, CCR7, CD25, CD127, CD95 and CD27. Every sorted population had a purity above 95%. PBMCs were isolated immediately by Lymphoprep density gradient centrifugation and stained directly without culture. Samples were stained and sorted in pairs, with one healthy donor and one patient per experiment, so that batch effects were minimized. Broader findings and caveats from the paper: Naive, central memory and regulatory TCRB repertoires appeared more similar among patients than among healthy donors. Patients with type 1 diabetes made fewer insertions and deleted more nucleotides at VDJ recombination sites, implying thymic rearrangement abnormalities. Because small numbers of individuals were included in the HLA sub-analyses, any influence of HLA type on TCRB rearrangement was left unresolved. Because cDNA was sequenced instead of genomic DNA, activated cells with high expression could be over-represented, although the groups did not differ in activation or CD3 levels. Shorter templates might be favored by PCR, yet because patient and control samples were amplified and corrected together, any such skew would affect both groups equally. A moderate but significant shortening of TCRB CDR3 length was observed in type 1 diabetes patients in all four CD4+ subsets.

This clone was observed a few times. What this receptor recognizes is not known. It has no much larger one-base neighbor in the sample; base qualities were not kept. All of the isolated RNA was reverse transcribed with the High Capacity cDNA Reverse Transcription Kit, so expressed TCRB transcripts were sequenced. Deep immunoSEQ sequencing was performed on naive, central memory and regulatory T cell samples, with an average of roughly 4 million total reads per sample. Sorted cells were lysed in RLT buffer and RNA was extracted with DNase-treated RNeasy Micro or Mini kits, depending on cell number. To prevent cross-contamination, every cell subset was processed on its own, while patient and healthy donor samples were processed together. Using the immunoSEQ multiplex PCR, TCRB sequences were amplified from cDNA into 87-bp fragments spanning the CDR3 region. The amplicons were sequenced using the Illumina HiSeq platform. Turning to the authors' computational methods: Synthetic template baselines were used to correct PCR bias computationally, reads within Hamming distance 2 were collapsed, and singletons that could not be merged were discarded. By aligning reads against IMGT, V, D and J genes, CDR3 length, and insertions or deletions at six rearrangement sites were assigned. Within each subset, clonotype counts were normalized to sorted cell number, after which true diversity and Gini coefficients were computed with the tcR R package. The overlap coefficient, calculated on TCRB nucleotide sequences, was used to quantify repertoire sharing. Out-of-frame TCRB sequences from naive cells were analyzed to stand in for the pre-selection repertoire. This is the immuneACCESS table as TCRdb keeps it, with only in-frame sequences that have V and J called. A part of the clones is gone; compared with another copy, unresolved V genes explain less than half, and the rest is unexplained. V, J and clone size derive from that table, while D and trimming were established from the DNA sequence. The sample table records about 620,000 clones; roughly 15% of these occur just once. The ten largest clones represent about 0.086% of the sample.

The germline V gene specifies ENHRY as CDR1 and SYGVKD as CDR2. At the junction V is shortened by 9 bases and J by 7 bases; bases outside the gene matches: 9. The CDR3 contains 14 residues, cysteine and phenylalanine counted. The sequence is cut down to CDR3 DNA, 42 bases in frame from base 1. Input material: naive CD4+ T cells from blood. Taken with the paper, the label for cell subset or site translates to: true naive CD4+ T cells. Recombination linked TRBV10-3 to TRBJ2-7, and 13 junction bases match TRBD2. This receptor was identified in a man aged 18 to 30 in good health. This receptor has the CDR3 CAIGLAGETGEQYF. The bases are TGTGCCATTGGACTAGCGGGGGAGACTGGGGAGCAGTACTTC.